The clone carrying this TCR beta chain was counted a few times. Its target is unknown. Sample time point: patch test 2, 6 weeks after DPC sensitization. Treatment: therapeutic diphenylcyclopropenone sensitization with weekly scalp DPC. TCRdb reprocessed the RACE reads with MiXCR, giving one entry per CDR3 protein. The sample holds approximately 96,000 distinct CDR3 sequences; 9.3% are singletons and the top ten take just over 2%. This CDR3 comprises 16 residues. V lost 7 bases to trimming and J lost 3 bases, with 19 bases between them. In germline, CDR1 is SGHNT, CDR2 YYREEE (reference sequence). These data come from a study of human T cells and chemical hapten exposure. General study results and limits: Patch test score was positively correlated with the counts of PT1 expanded TCRs. The study found that DPC sensitization did not change TCRs above 1 in 1000 frequency.

This receptor was identified in a woman between 40 and 55 years old with alopecia areata. Some clones in this sample may be carry-over from other donors' samples. This specimen was whole blood, taken in connection with sensitization to the hapten diphenylcyclopropenone (DPC). The chain employs TRBV5-4 and TRBJ2-2, with D maybe TRBD2 (7 bases). This CDR3 reads CASPGGVELHTGELFF. In nucleotides, the CDR3 is TGTGCCAGCCCGGGGGGCGTAGAGTTACACACCGGGGAGCTGTTTTTT.